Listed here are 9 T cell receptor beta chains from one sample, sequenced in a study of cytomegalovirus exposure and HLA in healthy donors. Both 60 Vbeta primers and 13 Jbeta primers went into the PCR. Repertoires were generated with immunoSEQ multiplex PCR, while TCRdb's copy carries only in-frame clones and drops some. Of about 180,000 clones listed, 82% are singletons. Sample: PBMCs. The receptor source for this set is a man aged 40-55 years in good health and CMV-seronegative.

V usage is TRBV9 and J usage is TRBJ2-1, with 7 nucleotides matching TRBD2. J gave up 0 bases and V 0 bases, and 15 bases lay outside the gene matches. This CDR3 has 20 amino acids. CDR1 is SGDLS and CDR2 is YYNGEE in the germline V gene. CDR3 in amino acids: CASSVGTSGRASLSYNEQFF. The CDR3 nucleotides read TGTGCCAGCAGCGTAGGCACGTCGGGGAGGGCCTCACTCTCCTACAATGAGCAGTTCTTC. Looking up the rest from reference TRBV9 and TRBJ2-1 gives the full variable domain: DSGVTQTPKHLITATGQRVTLRCSPRSGDLSVYWYQQSLDQGLQFLIQYYNGEERAKGNILERFSAQQFPDLHSELNLSSLELGDSALYFCASSVGTSGRASLSYNEQFFGPGTRLTVL.

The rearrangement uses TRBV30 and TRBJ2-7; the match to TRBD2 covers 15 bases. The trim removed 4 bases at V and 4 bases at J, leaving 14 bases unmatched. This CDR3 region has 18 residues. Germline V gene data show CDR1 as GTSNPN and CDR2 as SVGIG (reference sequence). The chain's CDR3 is CAWIRRTSGGAIGYEQYF. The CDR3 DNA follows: TGTGCCTGGATTCGAAGGACTAGCGGGGGGGCAATCGGGTACGAGCAGTACTTC.

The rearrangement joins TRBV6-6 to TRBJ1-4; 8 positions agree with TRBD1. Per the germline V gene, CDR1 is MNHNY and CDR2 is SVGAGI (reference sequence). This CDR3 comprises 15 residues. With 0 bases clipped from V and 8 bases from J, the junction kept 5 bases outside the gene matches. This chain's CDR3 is CASSYSSGGQEKLFF. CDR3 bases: TGTGCCAGCAGTTACTCCTCAGGGGGCCAGGAAAAACTGTTTTTT.

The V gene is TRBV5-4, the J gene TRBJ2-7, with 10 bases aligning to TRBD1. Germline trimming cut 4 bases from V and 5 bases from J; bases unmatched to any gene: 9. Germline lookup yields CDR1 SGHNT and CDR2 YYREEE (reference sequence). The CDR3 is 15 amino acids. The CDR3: CASSGRDRGGDEQYF. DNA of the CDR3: TGTGCCAGCAGCGGCCGGGACAGGGGTGGAGACGAGCAGTACTTC.

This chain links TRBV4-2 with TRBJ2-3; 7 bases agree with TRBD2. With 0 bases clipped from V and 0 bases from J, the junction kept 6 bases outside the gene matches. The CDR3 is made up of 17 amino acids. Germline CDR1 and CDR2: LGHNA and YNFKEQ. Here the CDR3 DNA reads TGTGCCAGCAGCCAAGAATCTGGCGGGAGTAGCACAGATACGCAGTATTTT. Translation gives CASSQESGGSSTDTQYF.

DNA of the CDR3: TGCAGCGTTGAAGGTGGAAAAGGGGATATGCAGACCCAGTACTTC. The encoded protein is CSVEGGKGDMQTQYF. The rearrangement uses TRBV29-1 and TRBJ2-5, with D possibly matching TRBD1 (5 bases). V gave up 1 base and J gave up 6 bases, with 18 bases separating them. The CDR3 runs to 15 residues. The germline gives CDR1 SQVTM, CDR2 ANQGSEA.

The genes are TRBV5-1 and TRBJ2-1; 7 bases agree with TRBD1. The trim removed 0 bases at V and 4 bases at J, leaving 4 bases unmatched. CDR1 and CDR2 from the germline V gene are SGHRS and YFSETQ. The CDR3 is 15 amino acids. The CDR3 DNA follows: TGCGCCAGCAGCTTGGGACAGGGTTTTTACAATGAGCAGTTCTTC. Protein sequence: CASSLGQGFYNEQFF.

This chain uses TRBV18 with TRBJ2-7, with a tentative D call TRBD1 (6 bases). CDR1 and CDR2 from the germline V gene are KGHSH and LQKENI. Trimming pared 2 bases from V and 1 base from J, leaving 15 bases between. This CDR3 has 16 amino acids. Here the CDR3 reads CASSPFSPTGSYEQYF. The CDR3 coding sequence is TGTGCCAGCTCACCATTCAGCCCCACAGGGTCCTACGAGCAGTACTTC.

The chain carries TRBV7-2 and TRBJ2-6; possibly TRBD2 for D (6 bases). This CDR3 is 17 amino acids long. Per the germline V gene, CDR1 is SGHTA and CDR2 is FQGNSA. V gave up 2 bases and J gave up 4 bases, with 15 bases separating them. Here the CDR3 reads CASSLPGVGSGANVLTF. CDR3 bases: TGTGCCAGCAGCTTACCGGGAGTTGGCTCGGGGGCCAACGTCCTGACTTTC.